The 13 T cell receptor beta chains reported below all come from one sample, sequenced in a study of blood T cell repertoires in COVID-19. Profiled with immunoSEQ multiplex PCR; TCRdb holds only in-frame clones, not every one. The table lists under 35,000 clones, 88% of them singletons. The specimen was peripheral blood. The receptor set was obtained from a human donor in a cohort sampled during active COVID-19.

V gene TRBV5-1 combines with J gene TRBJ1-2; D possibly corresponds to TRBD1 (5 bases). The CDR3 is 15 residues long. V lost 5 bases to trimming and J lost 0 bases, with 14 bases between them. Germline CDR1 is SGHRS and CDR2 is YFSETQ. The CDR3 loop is CASSRGAETNYGYTF. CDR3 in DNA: TGCGCCAGCAGTCGCGGGGCAGAAACTAACTATGGCTACACCTTC.

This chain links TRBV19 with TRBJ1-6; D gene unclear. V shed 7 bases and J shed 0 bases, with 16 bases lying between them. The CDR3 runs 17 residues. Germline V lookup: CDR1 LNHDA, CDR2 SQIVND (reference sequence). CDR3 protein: CASTDAPLSSYNSPLHF. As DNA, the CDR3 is TGTGCCAGTACCGACGCCCCACTAAGCTCCTATAATTCACCCCTCCACTTT.

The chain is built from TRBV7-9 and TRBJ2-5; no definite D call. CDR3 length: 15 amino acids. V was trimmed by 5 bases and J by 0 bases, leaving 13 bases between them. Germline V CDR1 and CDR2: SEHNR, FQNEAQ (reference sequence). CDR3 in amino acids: CASSPQTYHQETQYF. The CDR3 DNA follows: TGTGCCAGCAGCCCACAAACGTATCACCAAGAGACCCAGTACTTC.

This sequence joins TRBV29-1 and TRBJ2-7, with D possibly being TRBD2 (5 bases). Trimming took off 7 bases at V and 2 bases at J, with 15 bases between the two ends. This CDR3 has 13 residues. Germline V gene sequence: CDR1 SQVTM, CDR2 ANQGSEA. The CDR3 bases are TGCAGCGCTTCCCCGGACGGGACCTACGAGCAGTACTTC. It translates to CSASPDGTYEQYF.

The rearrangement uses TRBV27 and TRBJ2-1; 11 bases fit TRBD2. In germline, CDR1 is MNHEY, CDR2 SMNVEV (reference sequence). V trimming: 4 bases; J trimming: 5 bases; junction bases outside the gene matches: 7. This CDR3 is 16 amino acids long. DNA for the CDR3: TGTGCCAGCAGTTCCGGGAGACTAGCGGGGAACAATGAGCAGTTCTTC. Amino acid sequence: CASSSGRLAGNNEQFF.

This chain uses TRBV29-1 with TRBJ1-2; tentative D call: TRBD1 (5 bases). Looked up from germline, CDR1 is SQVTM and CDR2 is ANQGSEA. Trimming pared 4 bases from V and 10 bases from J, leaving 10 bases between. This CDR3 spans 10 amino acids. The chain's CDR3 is CSVADRDYTF. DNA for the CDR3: TGCAGCGTTGCCGACAGAGACTACACCTTC.

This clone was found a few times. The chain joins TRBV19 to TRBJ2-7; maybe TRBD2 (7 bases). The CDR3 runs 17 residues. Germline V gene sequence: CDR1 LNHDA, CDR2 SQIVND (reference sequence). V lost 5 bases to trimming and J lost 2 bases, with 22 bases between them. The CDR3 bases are TGTGCCAGTAGTTCACCCGAGGGGCGGGGGCCGACCTACGAGCAGTACTTC. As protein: CASSSPEGRGPTYEQYF.

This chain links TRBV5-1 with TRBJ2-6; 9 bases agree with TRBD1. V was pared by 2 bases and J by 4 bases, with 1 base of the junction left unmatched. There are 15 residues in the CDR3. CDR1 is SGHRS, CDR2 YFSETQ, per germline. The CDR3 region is CASSFGTGGANVLTF. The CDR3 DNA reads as TGCGCCAGCAGCTTCGGGACAGGGGGGGCCAACGTCCTGACTTTC.

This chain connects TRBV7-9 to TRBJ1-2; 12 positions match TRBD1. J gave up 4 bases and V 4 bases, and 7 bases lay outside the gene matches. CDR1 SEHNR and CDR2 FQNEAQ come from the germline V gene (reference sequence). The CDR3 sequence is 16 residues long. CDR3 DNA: TGTGCCAGCAGCTCGGGACAGGGGGCGCGGGGCTATGGCTACACCTTC. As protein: CASSSGQGARGYGYTF.

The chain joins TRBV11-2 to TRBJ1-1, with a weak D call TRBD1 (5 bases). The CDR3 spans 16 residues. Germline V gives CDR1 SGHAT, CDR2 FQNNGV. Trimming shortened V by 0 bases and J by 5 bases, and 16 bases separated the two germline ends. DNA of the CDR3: TGTGCCAGCAGCTTAGATCGGGGAGGGGTGAGGACTGAAGCTTTCTTT. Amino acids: CASSLDRGGVRTEAFF.

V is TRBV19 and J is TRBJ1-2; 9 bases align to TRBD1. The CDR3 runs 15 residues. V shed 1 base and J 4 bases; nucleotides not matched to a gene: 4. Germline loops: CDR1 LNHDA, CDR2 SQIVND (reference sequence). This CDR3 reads CASSIGTGGGYGYTF. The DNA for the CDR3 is TGTGCCAGTAGTATAGGCACAGGGGGCGGCTATGGCTACACCTTC. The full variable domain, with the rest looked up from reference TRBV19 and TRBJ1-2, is DGGITQSPKYLFRKEGQNVTLSCEQNLNHDAMYWYRQDPGQGLRLIYYSQIVNDFQKGDIAEGYSVSREKKESFPLTVTSAQKNPTAFYLCASSIGTGGGYGYTFGSGTRLTVV.

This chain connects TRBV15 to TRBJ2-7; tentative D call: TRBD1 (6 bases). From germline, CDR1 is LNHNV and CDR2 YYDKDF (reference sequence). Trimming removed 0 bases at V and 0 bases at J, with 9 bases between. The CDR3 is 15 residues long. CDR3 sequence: CATSREGGNSYEQYF. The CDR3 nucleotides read TGTGCCACCAGCAGAGAAGGGGGAAACTCCTACGAGCAGTACTTC.

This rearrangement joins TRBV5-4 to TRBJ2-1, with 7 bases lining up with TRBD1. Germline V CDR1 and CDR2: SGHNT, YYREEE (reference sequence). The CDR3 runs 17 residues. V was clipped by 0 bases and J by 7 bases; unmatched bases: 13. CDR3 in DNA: TGTGCCAGCAGCTTGGGACAGGGCGGACGCAGCACAAATGAGCAGTTCTTC. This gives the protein CASSLGQGGRSTNEQFF.